The 5 T cell receptor beta chains below were found in one sample sequenced in a study of cytomegalovirus exposure and HLA in healthy donors. Both 60 Vbeta primers and 13 Jbeta primers went into the PCR. The assay was immunoSEQ multiplex PCR, and TCRdb's table has in-frame clones only and misses some. This table holds around 140,000 clones, 88% found once. Specimen: PBMCs. The receptors were gathered from a woman aged 40 to 55 in good health and CMV-seronegative.

This clone has a handful of counts. V and J are TRBV4-1 and TRBJ2-1, with TRBD1 identical over 7 bases. The CDR3 loop spans 16 amino acids. V was pared by 3 bases and J by 2 bases, with 7 bases of the junction left unmatched. CDR1 is MGHRA, CDR2 YSYEKL, per germline. This chain's CDR3 is CASSQRGDRAYNEQFF. The DNA for the CDR3 is TGCGCCAGCAGCCAGCGAGGAGACAGGGCCTACAATGAGCAGTTCTTC.

The chain combines TRBV28 with TRBJ2-1; D might be TRBD2 (6 bases). This CDR3 spans 15 amino acids. The ends were cut back, 5 bases at V and 9 bases at J, with 20 bases in the middle. Germline CDR1 and CDR2: MDHEN and SYDVKM. This CDR3 is CASSPILRGRGEQFF. Here the CDR3 DNA reads TGTGCCAGCAGTCCCATTCTGCGGGGACGGGGTGAGCAGTTCTTC.

This rearrangement joins TRBV7-9 to TRBJ1-6; maybe TRBD1 (5 bases). Germline CDR1 and CDR2: SEHNR and FQNEAQ (reference sequence). Trimming took off 3 bases at V and 11 bases at J, with 14 bases between the two ends. The CDR3 totals 14 residues. CDR3 protein: CASSFLLRGTPLHF. The CDR3 bases are TGTGCCAGCAGCTTCCTTCTAAGGGGAACACCCCTCCACTTT.

The chain carries TRBV4-1 and TRBJ2-4; a possible D gene is TRBD2 (5 bases). The ends were cut back, 1 base at V and 0 bases at J, with 13 bases in the middle. Germline V gives CDR1 MGHRA, CDR2 YSYEKL. The CDR3 is 17 residues long. The CDR3 here is CASSQASIGLAKNIQYF. DNA for the CDR3: TGCGCCAGCAGCCAAGCGAGCATCGGACTAGCCAAAAACATTCAGTACTTC.

The chain joins TRBV28 to TRBJ2-2, with 16 bases aligning to TRBD2. Trimming took 4 bases from V and 6 from J; bases not matched to a gene: 8. There are 18 residues in the CDR3. Germline lookup yields CDR1 MDHEN and CDR2 SYDVKM. CDR3 nucleotide sequence: TGTGCCAGCAGTTCGCCGGGACTAGCGGGAGGGTGGTCCGGGGAGCTGTTTTTT. It yields the protein CASSSPGLAGGWSGELFF. Looking up the rest from reference TRBV28 and TRBJ2-2 gives the full variable domain: DVKVTQSSRYLVKRTGEKVFLECVQDMDHENMFWYRQDPGLGLRLIYFSYDVKMKEKGDIPEGYSVSREKKERFSLILESASTNQTSMYLCASSSPGLAGGWSGELFFGEGSRLTVL.